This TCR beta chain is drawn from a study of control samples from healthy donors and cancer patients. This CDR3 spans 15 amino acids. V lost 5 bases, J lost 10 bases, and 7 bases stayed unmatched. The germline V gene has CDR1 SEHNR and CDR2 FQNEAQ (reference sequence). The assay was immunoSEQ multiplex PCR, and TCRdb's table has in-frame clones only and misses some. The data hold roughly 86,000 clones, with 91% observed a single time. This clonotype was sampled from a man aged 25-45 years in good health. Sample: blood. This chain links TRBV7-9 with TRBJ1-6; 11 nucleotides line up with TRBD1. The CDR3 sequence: CASSPEGQGGSPLHF. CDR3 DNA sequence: TGTGCCAGCAGCCCCGAGGGACAGGGGGGATCACCCCTCCACTTT. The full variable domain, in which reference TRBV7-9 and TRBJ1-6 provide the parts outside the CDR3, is DTGVSQNPRHKITKRGQNVTFRCDPISEHNRLYWYRQTLGQGPEFLTYFQNEAQLEKSRLLSDRFSAERPKGSFSTLEIQRTEQGDSAMYLCASSPEGQGGSPLHFGNGTRLTVT.